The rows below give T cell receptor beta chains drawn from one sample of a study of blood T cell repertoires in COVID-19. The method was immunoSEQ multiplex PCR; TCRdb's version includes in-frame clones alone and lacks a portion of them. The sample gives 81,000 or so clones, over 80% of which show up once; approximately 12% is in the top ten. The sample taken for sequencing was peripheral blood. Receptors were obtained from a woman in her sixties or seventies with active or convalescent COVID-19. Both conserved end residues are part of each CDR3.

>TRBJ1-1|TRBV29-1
CSVATGIEAFF
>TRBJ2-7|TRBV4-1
CASSQARGYEQYF
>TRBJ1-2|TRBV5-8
CASSLARQGSGYTF
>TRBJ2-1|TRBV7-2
CASSGRGPYNEQFF
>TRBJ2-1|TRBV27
CATPGGYNEQFF
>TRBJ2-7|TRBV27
CASSLKGTASYEQYF
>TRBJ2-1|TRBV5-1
CASSFLAGSSSYNEQFF
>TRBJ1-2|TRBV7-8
CASSSTGSNYGYTF
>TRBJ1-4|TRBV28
CASNRRTGEEKLFF
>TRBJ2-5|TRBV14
CASSLATSGGQETQYF
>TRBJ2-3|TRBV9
CARSLGRGGGADTQYF
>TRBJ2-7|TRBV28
CASSRPGQGRYEQYF
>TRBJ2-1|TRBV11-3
CASSVDRGPEREQFF
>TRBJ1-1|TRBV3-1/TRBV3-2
CASSQAGGGTEAFF
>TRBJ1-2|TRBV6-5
CASSHPPGGSYGYTF
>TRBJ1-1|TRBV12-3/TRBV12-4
CASSTVQRSEAFF
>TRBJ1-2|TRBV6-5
CASNLSPIPGSYTF
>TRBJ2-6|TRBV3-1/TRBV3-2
CASSPGLWLDSGANVLTF
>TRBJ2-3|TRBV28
CASSFSLVAGGSTDTQYF
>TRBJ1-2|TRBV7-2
CASSLAGQGSRGYTF
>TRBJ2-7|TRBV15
CATSRLGGTYEQYF
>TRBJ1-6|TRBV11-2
CASSLVSDSPLHF
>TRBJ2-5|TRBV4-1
CASSLTGQGKETQYF
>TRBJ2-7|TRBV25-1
CASSDGTAFYEQYF
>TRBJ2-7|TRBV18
CASSPNPQGLVDEQYF
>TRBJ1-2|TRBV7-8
CASSLIQVREPPEYGYTF
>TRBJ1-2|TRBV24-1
CATSDFRQGFYGYTF
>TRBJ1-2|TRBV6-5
CASSVTGDLYGYTF
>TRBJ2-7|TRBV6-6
CASSYSGTYYEQYF
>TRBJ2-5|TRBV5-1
CASSLTGETQYF
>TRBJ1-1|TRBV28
CASREGHLDLNTEAFF
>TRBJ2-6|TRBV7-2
CASSPDSPGLGSGANVLTF
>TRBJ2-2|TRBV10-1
CASSAGRDFTGELFF
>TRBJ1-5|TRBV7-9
CASSLQNQPQHF
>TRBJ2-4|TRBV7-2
CASSLDWSLAKNIQYF
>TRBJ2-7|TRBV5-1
CASSLEGETYEQYF
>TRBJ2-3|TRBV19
CASSTRGSGGQRTDTQYF
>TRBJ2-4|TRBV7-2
CASSLTSGVGIQYF
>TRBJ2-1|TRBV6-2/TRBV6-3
CASSYDPGSYNEQFF
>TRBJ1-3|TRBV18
CASSPGQSDSGNTIYF
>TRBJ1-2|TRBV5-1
CASSPYGTAANYGYTF
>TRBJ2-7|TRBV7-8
CASSRVVRAYEQYF
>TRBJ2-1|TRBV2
CASSEGRPVGEQFF
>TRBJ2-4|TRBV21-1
CASSKVPAGKNIQYF
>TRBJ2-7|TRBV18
CASSPGTGSYEQYF
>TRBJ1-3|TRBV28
CASSFRGAGNTIYF
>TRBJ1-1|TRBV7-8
CAAGGSNTEAFF